These 8 T cell receptor beta chains were all obtained from the same sample, sequenced in a study of shared clonotypes between healthy human individuals (dated by TCRdb to 2018 to 2021). The library was obtained by the immunoSEQ multiplex PCR assay. In its TCRdb copy, this immuneACCESS table keeps in-frame sequences only and misses some clones. Where compared with another copy, unresolved V genes explain less than half of these, and the others have no known cause. The sample table contains almost 750,000 clones; only one count was recorded for 55% to 75% of them. About 1.8% of the sample is taken by the ten largest. Sequencing was carried out using memory CD4+ T cells sorted from blood. What the cell subset or site label conveys for this sample: CD45RA-negative fraction. These receptors originate from a woman aged 30 to 39 in good health.

The chain combines TRBV5-1 with TRBJ2-5; 11 bases map to TRBD2. Germline-derived CDR1 and CDR2 are SGHRS and YFSETQ. The CDR3 contains 15 residues. The V and J ends lost 4 bases and 1 base, in that order; junction bases with no gene match: 3. The CDR3 bases are TGCGCCAGCAGCCTTAGCGGGAGGGTCCAAGAGACCCAGTACTTC. Protein sequence: CASSLSGRVQETQYF.

J is TRBJ2-5 and V is TRBV28, with D perhaps TRBD2 (6 bases). The CDR3 is 15 amino acids. CDR1 and CDR2 from the germline V gene are MDHEN and SYDVKM. Trimming took off 6 bases at V and 4 bases at J, with 18 bases between the two ends. The CDR3 region is CASSSLAGGTETQYF. The CDR3 region has the DNA TGTGCCAGCAGCTCCCTTGCCGGGGGTACAGAGACCCAGTACTTC.

This clone was seen more than once but under ten times. The V call is TRBV7-2, the J call TRBJ2-1; 9 bases are shared with TRBD2. V gave up 3 bases and J gave up 4 bases; unmatched junction bases: 13. CDR1 is SGHTA and CDR2 is FQGNSA in the germline V gene. The CDR3 consists of 18 residues. CDR3 sequence: CASSLMGEASGVYNEQFF. CDR3 sequence (DNA): TGTGCCAGCAGCTTGATGGGTGAGGCTAGCGGGGTATACAATGAGCAGTTCTTC.

This clone has just one count. This chain uses TRBV5-6 with TRBJ2-5; D gene uncertain. Germline values: CDR1 SGHDT, CDR2 YYEEEE. The length of the CDR3 is 13 residues. Trimming removed 4 bases from V and 6 bases from J, with 13 bases in between. CDR3 sequence reads: CASSLGPVQTQYF. The CDR3 DNA is TGTGCCAGCAGCCTGGGCCCCGTTCAGACCCAGTACTTC.

Comments on this clone: Sequence at one end of the junction differs from germline and may be a read error. J is TRBJ2-7 and V is TRBV19; 8 bases fit TRBD1. The CDR3 length is 15 residues. Per the germline V gene, CDR1 is LNHDA and CDR2 is SQIVND (reference sequence). The DNA of the CDR3 is TGTGCCAGTAGCATAGGGCCAGGGGGCGTTTACGAGCAGTACTTC. Translating it yields CASSIGPGGVYEQYF.

This sequence joins TRBV29-1 and TRBJ2-3; D remains ambiguous. Germline lookup yields CDR1 SQVTM and CDR2 ANQGSEA. The V and J ends lost 5 bases and 0 bases respectively, with 6 bases between them. This CDR3 is 12 amino acids long. CDR3 amino acids: CSVHGSTDTQYF. CDR3 DNA: TGCAGCGTTCACGGGAGCACAGATACGCAGTATTTT.

This chain links TRBV28 with TRBJ1-2; D not certain. Germline V gene data show CDR1 as MDHEN and CDR2 as SYDVKM. The CDR3 sequence is 12 residues long. CDR3 nucleotides: TGTGCTGGGGAGAGTCCTAACTATGGCTACACCTTC. This encodes CAGESPNYGYTF.

The chain combines TRBV10-2 with TRBJ2-3, with D perhaps assigned TRBD1 or TRBD2 (5 bases each). From germline, CDR1 is WSHSY and CDR2 SAAADI. Trimming left V 6 bases short and J 0 bases short, with 19 bases between. The CDR3 is 17 residues long. The CDR3 DNA sequence: TGCGCCAGCAGGGCAACGTGGGGGAGCTCTAGCACAGATACGCAGTATTTT. Translation gives CASRATWGSSSTDTQYF.